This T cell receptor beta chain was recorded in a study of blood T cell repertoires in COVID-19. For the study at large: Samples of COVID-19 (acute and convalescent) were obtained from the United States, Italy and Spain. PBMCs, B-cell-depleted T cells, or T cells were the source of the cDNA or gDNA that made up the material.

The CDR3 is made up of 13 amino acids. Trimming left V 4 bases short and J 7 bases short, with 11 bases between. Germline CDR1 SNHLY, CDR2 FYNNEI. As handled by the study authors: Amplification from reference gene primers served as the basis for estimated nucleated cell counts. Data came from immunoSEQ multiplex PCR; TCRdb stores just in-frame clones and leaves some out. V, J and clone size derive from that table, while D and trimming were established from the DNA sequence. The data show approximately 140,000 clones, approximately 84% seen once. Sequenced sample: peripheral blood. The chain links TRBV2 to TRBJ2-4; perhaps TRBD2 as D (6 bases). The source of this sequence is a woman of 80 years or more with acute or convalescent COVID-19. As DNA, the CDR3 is TGTGCCAGCAGTGTCCCTAGCGTTAACATTCAGTACTTC. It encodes CASSVPSVNIQYF.